This T cell receptor beta chain was profiled in a study of a mutant IDH1 vaccine in newly diagnosed glioma. As to this clone: Its target is not known.

Regarding time point: week 11, during vaccination. Every single dose of the vaccine, 300 ug of mutant IDH1 20-mer peptide, came with topical imiquimod. The CDR3 extends over 13 amino acids. V was pared by 0 bases and J by 6 bases, with 6 bases between. Germline loops: CDR1 MNHNY, CDR2 SVGAGI (reference sequence). Using immunoSEQ multiplex PCR, the repertoire was profiled, and TCRdb retains in-frame clones only, with some absent. Found here are around 27,000 clones, around 77% of them singletons; the top ten hold approximately 10%. The sequencing used PBMCs, collected from a glioma patient whose treatment included an IDH1 peptide vaccine. The chain joins TRBV6-6 to TRBJ1-5; D not resolved. The TCR was taken from a woman aged 18-30 years with glioma. The CDR3 sequence: CASSYSNGQPQHF. Written as DNA, the CDR3 is TGTGCCAGCAGTTACTCGAACGGTCAGCCCCAGCATTTT.